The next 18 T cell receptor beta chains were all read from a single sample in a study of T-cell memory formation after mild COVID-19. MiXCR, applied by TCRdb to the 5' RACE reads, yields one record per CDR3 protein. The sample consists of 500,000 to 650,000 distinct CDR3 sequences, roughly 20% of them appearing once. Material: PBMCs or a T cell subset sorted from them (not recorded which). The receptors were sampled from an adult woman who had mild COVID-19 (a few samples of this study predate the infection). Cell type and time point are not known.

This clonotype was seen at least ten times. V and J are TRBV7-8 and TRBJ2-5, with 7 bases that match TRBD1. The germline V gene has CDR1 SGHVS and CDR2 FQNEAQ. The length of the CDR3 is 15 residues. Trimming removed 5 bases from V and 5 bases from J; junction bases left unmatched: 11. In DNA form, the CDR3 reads TGTGCCAGCAGCACCTGGACAGGAGGTGTGGAGACCCAGTACTTC. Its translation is CASSTWTGGVETQYF.

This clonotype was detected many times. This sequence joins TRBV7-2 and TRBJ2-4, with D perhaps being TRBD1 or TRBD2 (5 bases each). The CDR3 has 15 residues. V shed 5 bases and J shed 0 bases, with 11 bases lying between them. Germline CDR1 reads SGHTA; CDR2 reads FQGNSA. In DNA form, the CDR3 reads TGTGCCAGCAGCCCGGGACCACTAGCCAAAAACATTCAGTACTTC. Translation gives CASSPGPLAKNIQYF.

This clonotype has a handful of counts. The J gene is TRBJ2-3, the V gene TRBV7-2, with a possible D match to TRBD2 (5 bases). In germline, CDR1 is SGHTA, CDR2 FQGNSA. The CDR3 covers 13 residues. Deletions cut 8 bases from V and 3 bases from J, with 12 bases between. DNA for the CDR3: TGTGCCAGCCCGGACGGGGAAACAGATACGCAGTATTTT. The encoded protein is CASPDGETDTQYF.

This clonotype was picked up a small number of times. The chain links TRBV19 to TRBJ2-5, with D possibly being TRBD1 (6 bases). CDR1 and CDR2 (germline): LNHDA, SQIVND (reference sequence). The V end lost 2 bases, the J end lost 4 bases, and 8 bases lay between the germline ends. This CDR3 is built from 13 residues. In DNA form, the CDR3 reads TGTGCCAGTAGTATAAGGGACATAGAGACCCAGTACTTC. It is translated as CASSIRDIETQYF.

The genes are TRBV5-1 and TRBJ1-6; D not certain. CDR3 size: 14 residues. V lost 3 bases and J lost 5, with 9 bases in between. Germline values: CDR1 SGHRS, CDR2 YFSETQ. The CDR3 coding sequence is TGCGCCAGCAGCTCGGACCCAAATAATTCACCCCTCCACTTT. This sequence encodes CASSSDPNNSPLHF.

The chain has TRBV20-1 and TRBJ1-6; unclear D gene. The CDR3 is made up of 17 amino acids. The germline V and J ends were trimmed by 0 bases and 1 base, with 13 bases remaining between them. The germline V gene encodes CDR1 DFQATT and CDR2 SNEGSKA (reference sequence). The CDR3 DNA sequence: TGCAGTGCTAGAGAGGTTCAGAAGCCATCCTATAATTCACCCCTCCACTTT. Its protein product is CSAREVQKPSYNSPLHF.

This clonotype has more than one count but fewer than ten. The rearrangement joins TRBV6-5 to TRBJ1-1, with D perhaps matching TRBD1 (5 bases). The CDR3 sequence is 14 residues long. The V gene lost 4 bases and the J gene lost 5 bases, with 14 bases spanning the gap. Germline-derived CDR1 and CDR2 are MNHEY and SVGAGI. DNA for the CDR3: TGTGCCAGCAGTTTCCACCAGGGAGATACTGAAGCTTTCTTT. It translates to CASSFHQGDTEAFF.

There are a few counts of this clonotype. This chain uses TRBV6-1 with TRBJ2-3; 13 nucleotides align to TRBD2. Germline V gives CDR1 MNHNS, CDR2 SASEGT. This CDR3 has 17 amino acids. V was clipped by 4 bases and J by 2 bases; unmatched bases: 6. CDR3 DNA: TGTGCCAGCAGTGCCGGGACTAGCGGGGCACACACAGATACGCAGTATTTT. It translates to CASSAGTSGAHTDTQYF.

The chain's CDR3 is CASSSQRGSYEQYF. The CDR3 DNA sequence: TGTGCCAGCAGCTCCCAGCGGGGCTCCTACGAGCAGTACTTC. The genes are TRBV7-2 and TRBJ2-7, with TRBD2 matching over 7 bases. CDR3 size: 14 residues. Trimming removed 4 bases from V and 0 bases from J; junction bases left unmatched: 3. Germline V gene lookup returns CDR1 SGHTA and CDR2 FQGNSA.

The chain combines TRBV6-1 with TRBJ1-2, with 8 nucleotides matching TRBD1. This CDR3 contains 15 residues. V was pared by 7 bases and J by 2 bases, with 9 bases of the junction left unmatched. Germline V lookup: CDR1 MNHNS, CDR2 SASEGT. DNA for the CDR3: TGTGCCAGCAAGGACCCCGGGACAGGAAACTATGGCTACACCTTC. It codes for CASKDPGTGNYGYTF.

The CDR3 bases are TGTGCCAGTAGTATGGGGGAGACTGAAGCTTTCTTT. Translating it yields CASSMGETEAFF. The chain carries TRBV19 and TRBJ1-1, with D perhaps matching TRBD1 (5 bases). The CDR3 is made up of 12 amino acids. Germline CDR1 and CDR2: LNHDA and SQIVND (reference sequence). The V gene lost 3 bases and the J gene lost 5 bases, with 7 bases spanning the gap.

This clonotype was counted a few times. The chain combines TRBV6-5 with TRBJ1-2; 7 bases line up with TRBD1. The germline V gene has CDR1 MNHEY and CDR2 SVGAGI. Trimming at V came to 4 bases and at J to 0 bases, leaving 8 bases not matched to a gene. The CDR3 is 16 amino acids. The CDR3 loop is CASSSRGQETNYGYTF. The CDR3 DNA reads TGTGCCAGCAGTTCGCGTGGACAGGAGACTAACTATGGCTACACCTTC.

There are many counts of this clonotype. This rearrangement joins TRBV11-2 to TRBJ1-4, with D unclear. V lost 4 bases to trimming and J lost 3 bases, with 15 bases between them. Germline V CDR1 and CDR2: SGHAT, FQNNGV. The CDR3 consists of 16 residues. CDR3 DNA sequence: TGTGCCAGCAGCTCACAAATGGACGGTCCTAATGAAAAACTGTTTTTT. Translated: CASSSQMDGPNEKLFF.

Here the CDR3 DNA reads TGTGCCAGCAGCACGGACAGGGGGCGATACGAGCAGTACTTC. Translating it yields CASSTDRGRYEQYF. The rearrangement uses TRBV7-9 and TRBJ2-7, with 11 bases aligning to TRBD1. Germline V gene sequence: CDR1 SEHNR, CDR2 FQNEAQ (reference sequence). V was pared by 5 bases and J by 4 bases, with 4 bases of the junction left unmatched. There are 14 residues in the CDR3.

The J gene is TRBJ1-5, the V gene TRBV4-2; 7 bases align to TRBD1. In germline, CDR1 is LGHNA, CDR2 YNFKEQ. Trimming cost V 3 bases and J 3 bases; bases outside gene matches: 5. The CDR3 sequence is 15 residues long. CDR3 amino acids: CASSHGDRDNQPQHF. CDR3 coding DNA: TGTGCCAGCAGCCACGGGGACAGAGACAATCAGCCCCAGCATTTT.

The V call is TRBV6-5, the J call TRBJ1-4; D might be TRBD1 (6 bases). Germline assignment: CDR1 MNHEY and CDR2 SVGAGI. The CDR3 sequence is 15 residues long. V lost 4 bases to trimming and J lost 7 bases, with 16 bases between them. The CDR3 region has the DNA TGTGCCAGCAGTTTCTTCAGGGGCTACCCTGAAAAACTGTTTTTT. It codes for CASSFFRGYPEKLFF.

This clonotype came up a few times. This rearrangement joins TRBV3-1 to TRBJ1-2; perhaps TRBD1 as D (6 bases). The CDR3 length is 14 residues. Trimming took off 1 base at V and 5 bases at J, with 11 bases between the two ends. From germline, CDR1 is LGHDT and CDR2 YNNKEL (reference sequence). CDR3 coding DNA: TGTGCCAGCAGCCAAGCGAACAGGGCTTATGGCTACACCTTC. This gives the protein CASSQANRAYGYTF.

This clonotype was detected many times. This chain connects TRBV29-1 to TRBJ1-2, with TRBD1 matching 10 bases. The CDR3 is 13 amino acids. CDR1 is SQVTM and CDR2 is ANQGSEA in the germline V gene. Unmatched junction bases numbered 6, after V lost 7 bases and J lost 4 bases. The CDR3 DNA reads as TGCAGCGCTGAGGACAGGGGGTTCTATGGCTACACCTTC. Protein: CSAEDRGFYGYTF.